This TCR beta chain was found in a study of cytomegalovirus exposure and HLA in healthy donors. Study summary: Early release data held tens of millions of unique TCRs from HLA-typed donors.

Remarks on this clone: The antigen is not known.

With 60 Vbeta and 13 Jbeta primers, the PCR was carried out. Profiled with immunoSEQ multiplex PCR; TCRdb holds only in-frame clones, not every one. The sample lists 130,000 to 150,000 clones; approximately 80% were seen once. Whole-study findings and limits: DRB1 had the most TCR associations and HLA-C the fewest, a later analysis found, with rates varying by HLA locus. Cytomegalovirus association was listed for around 180 TCR beta chains.

Sequencing input: PBMCs. The receptor comes from a man between 25 and 39 years old in good health and CMV-seropositive.

CDR3 residues: CASSGREALSYEQYF. For the CDR3, the DNA is TGTGCCAGCAGTGGGCGAGAGGCCCTCTCCTACGAGCAGTACTTC. This chain links TRBV2 with TRBJ2-7; D remains ambiguous. From germline, CDR1 is SNHLY and CDR2 FYNNEI. V was clipped by 4 bases and J by 0 bases, with 13 bases between them. The CDR3 consists of 15 residues.